The 26 T cell receptor beta chains below were found in one sample sequenced in a study of persistence of HIV-infected CD4 T cells. Sequencing used immunoSEQ version 4 in survey mode. Sequencing used immunoSEQ multiplex PCR; TCRdb keeps in-frame clones, though not all of them. Found here are just under 65,000 clones, approximately 75% of them singletons; the top ten hold 1.5% to 2%. An overlapping HIV-1 Gag peptide pool stimulated these cells at 0.85 to 1 ug/peptide/mL. Sorted nonresponding memory CD4+ T cells were CD40L-negative, CD69-negative, CD45RO-high. No antigen has been identified for these receptors. Sample: CD4+ T cells sorted from PBMCs after roughly 20-hour stimulation, taken from a patient who received antiretroviral therapy. The origin of the receptors is an adult man with HIV who was CMV-seropositive.

This chain links TRBV18 with TRBJ2-1, with 9 bases lining up with TRBD2. Unmatched junction bases numbered 12, after V lost 11 bases and J lost 10 bases. Per the germline V gene, CDR1 is KGHSH and CDR2 is LQKENI. The CDR3 is made up of 13 amino acids. Here the CDR3 DNA reads TGTGCCTCCAAGAGTAGCGGGGGCCCGGAGCAGTTCTTC. This encodes CASKSSGGPEQFF. The entire variable domain, with the rest obtained from reference TRBV18 and TRBJ2-1, is as follows: NAGVMQNPRHLVRRRGQEARLRCSPMKGHSHVYWYRQLPEEGLKFMVYLQKENIIDESGMPKERFSAEFPKEGPSILRIQQVVRGDSAAYFCASKSSGGPEQFFGPGTRLTVL.

The V and J genes are TRBV12-3 or TRBV12-4 and TRBJ2-7, with no clear D. This CDR3 region has 13 residues. V lost 6 bases and J 5 bases, leaving 14 bases between the germline ends. In DNA form, the CDR3 reads TGTGCCAGCAGGTCCTCAGTGGTGGACGAGCAGTACTTC. It translates to CASRSSVVDEQYF.

V and J are TRBV7-6 and TRBJ2-2; the D gene is possibly TRBD1 (6 bases). The CDR3 length is 17 residues. V lost 0 bases to trimming and J lost 0 bases, with 11 bases between them. CDR1 and CDR2 (germline): SGHVS, FNYEAQ. The CDR3 sequence: CASSLAVTGPNTGELFF. The CDR3 DNA is TGTGCCAGCAGCTTAGCTGTGACAGGACCGAACACCGGGGAGCTGTTTTTT. The whole variable domain, remainder taken from reference TRBV7-6 and TRBJ2-2, is GAGVSQSPRYKVTKRGQDVALRCDPISGHVSLYWYRQALGQGPEFLTYFNYEAQQDKSGLPNDRFSAERPEGSISTLTIQRTEQRDSAMYRCASSLAVTGPNTGELFFGEGSRLTVL.

This clone was counted between two and nine times. This chain joins TRBV24-1 and TRBJ2-2; perhaps D is TRBD1 or TRBD2 (6 bases each). The CDR3 totals 16 residues. V lost 0 bases to trimming and J lost 6 bases, with 13 bases between them. Germline CDR1 and CDR2: KGHDR and SFDVKD. CDR3 sequence (DNA): TGTGCCACCAGTGATTTGAAGGGGGGTCTCGCCGGGGAGCTGTTTTTT. Protein sequence: CATSDLKGGLAGELFF.

By share, this clone ranks as medium-sized. The chain is built from TRBV7-3 and TRBJ2-1; 8 nucleotides line up with TRBD1. The CDR3 length is 15 residues. CDR1 is SGHTA and CDR2 is FQGTGA in the germline V gene. V shed 2 bases and J 7 bases; nucleotides not matched to a gene: 7. The CDR3 nucleotides are TGTGCCAGCAGCTTAGGGCAGGGGGCTAAGAATGAGCAGTTCTTC. Translating gives CASSLGQGAKNEQFF.

The V and J genes are TRBV12-3 or TRBV12-4 and TRBJ2-7; D possibly corresponds to TRBD1 (5 bases). Trimming took off 5 bases at V and 5 bases at J, with 13 bases between the two ends. The CDR3 has 13 residues. The CDR3 coding sequence is TGTGCCAGCAGTCCGGCAGGGAAGAACGAGCAGTACTTC. The encoded protein is CASSPAGKNEQYF.

V gene TRBV2 combines with J gene TRBJ2-7; 8 bases are shared with TRBD1. The CDR3 is 15 residues long. Germline lookup yields CDR1 SNHLY and CDR2 FYNNEI. V lost 2 bases to trimming and J lost 3 bases; unmatched junction nucleotides: 6. CDR3 nucleotide sequence: TGTGCCAGCAGTGAATCTAGGACAGGGAGCTACGAGCAGTACTTC. Its protein product is CASSESRTGSYEQYF. Using reference TRBV2 and TRBJ2-7 for the parts outside the CDR3, the full variable domain is EPEVTQTPSHQVTQMGQEVILRCVPISNHLYFYWYRQILGQKVEFLVSFYNNEISEKSEIFDDQFSVERPDGSNFTLKIRSTKLEDSAMYFCASSESRTGSYEQYFGPGTRLTVT.

The J gene is TRBJ2-7, the V gene TRBV4-1; a weak D match, TRBD1 (5 bases). This CDR3 comprises 14 residues. The ends were cut back, 0 bases at V and 9 bases at J, with 15 bases in the middle. The germline gives CDR1 MGHRA, CDR2 YSYEKL. This CDR3 reads CASSQDTGGARQYF. CDR3 bases: TGCGCCAGCAGCCAAGATACAGGCGGAGCGCGGCAGTACTTC.

The rearrangement links TRBV6-1 to TRBJ1-4; TRBD1 matches 11 bases. Trimming at V came to 1 base and at J to 7 bases, leaving 2 bases not matched to a gene. This CDR3 is built from 15 residues. Germline CDR1 reads MNHNS; CDR2 reads SASEGT. CDR3 protein: CASSEEGTGGEKLFF. In nucleotides, the CDR3 is TGTGCCAGCAGTGAAGAAGGGACAGGGGGTGAAAAACTGTTTTTT.

The J gene is TRBJ2-2, the V gene TRBV7-9, with 9 bases aligning to TRBD2. Germline values: CDR1 SEHNR, CDR2 FQNEAQ (reference sequence). Trimming removed 7 bases from V and 6 bases from J; junction bases left unmatched: 18. The CDR3 has 18 residues. CDR3: CASTRDIGSGGLAGELFF. The CDR3, as DNA: TGTGCCAGCACGCGTGATATCGGTAGCGGGGGCCTAGCCGGGGAGCTGTTTTTT.

V gene TRBV27 combines with J gene TRBJ1-5; D unresolved. This CDR3 comprises 12 residues. V lost 6 bases, J lost 3 bases, and 6 bases lay in between. Germline V gives CDR1 MNHEY, CDR2 SMNVEV (reference sequence). As DNA, the CDR3 is TGTGCCAGCAGCGCTTACAATCAGCCCCAGCATTTT. Residues: CASSAYNQPQHF.

This clone was seen more than once but under ten times. The rearrangement joins TRBV15 to TRBJ1-6; D is undetermined. The CDR3 runs to 16 residues. The germline V gene has CDR1 LNHNV and CDR2 YYDKDF (reference sequence). The V and J ends lost 6 bases and 0 bases respectively, with 12 bases between them. The CDR3 coding sequence is TGTGCCACCAGGGTGTTGGTCGGCTCCTATAATTCACCCCTCCACTTT. This codes for CATRVLVGSYNSPLHF. Based on the CDR3 plus reference TRBV15 and TRBJ1-6, the full variable domain is DAMVIQNPRYQVTQFGKPVTLSCSQTLNHNVMYWYQQKSSQAPKLLFHYYDKDFNNEADTPDNFQSRRPNTSFCFLDIRSPGLGDTAMYLCATRVLVGSYNSPLHFGNGTRLTVT.

The chain is built from TRBV27 and TRBJ1-2, with D perhaps TRBD1 (5 bases). The CDR3 runs to 13 residues. V was shortened by 3 bases and J by 6 bases, with 11 bases between the two germline ends. CDR1 is MNHEY, CDR2 SMNVEV, per germline (reference sequence). For the CDR3, the DNA is TGTGCCAGCAGTTTTCGGGGGAAAGATGGCTACACCTTC. This gives the protein CASSFRGKDGYTF.

This chain uses TRBV5-1 with TRBJ2-1; 8 positions agree with TRBD2. Germline V CDR1 and CDR2: SGHRS, YFSETQ. The CDR3 runs to 16 residues. After removal of 7 bases from V and 5 bases from J, the junction contained 14 bases not matched to a gene. CDR3 DNA: TGCGCCAGCTCCCCCCTAAGCGGGGGAGGGCACAATGAGCAGTTCTTC. This sequence encodes CASSPLSGGGHNEQFF. Based on the CDR3 plus reference TRBV5-1 and TRBJ2-1, the full variable domain is KAGVTQTPRYLIKTRGQQVTLSCSPISGHRSVSWYQQTPGQGLQFLFEYFSETQRNKGNFPGRFSGRQFSNSRSEMNVSTLELGDSALYLCASSPLSGGGHNEQFFGPGTRLTVL.

This clone was seen only a few times. The genes are TRBV9 and TRBJ1-6, with D maybe TRBD1 (6 bases). Germline values: CDR1 SGDLS, CDR2 YYNGEE. V dropped 0 bases and J dropped 8 bases, with 15 bases sitting between them. The CDR3 extends over 16 amino acids. CDR3 nucleotides: TGTGCCAGCAGCGTAGGCCACCGGGACACTGATTCACCCCTCCACTTT. This encodes CASSVGHRDTDSPLHF.

This chain joins TRBV5-1 and TRBJ2-4, with D possibly being TRBD1 or TRBD2 (5 bases each). V was pared by 3 bases and J by 0 bases, with 10 bases between. Looked up from germline, CDR1 is SGHRS and CDR2 is YFSETQ. There are 15 residues in the CDR3. CDR3 protein: CASSWGGLAKNIQYF. The CDR3 bases are TGCGCCAGCAGCTGGGGCGGGTTAGCCAAAAACATTCAGTACTTC.

This clone was seen more than once but under ten times. The chain has TRBV14 and TRBJ1-1; D unclear. This CDR3 is built from 14 residues. Germline V gene data show CDR1 as SGHDN and CDR2 as FVKESK. V lost 1 base and J 0 bases, leaving 6 bases between the germline ends. The CDR3 sequence is CASSQGVVNTEAFF. As DNA, the CDR3 is TGTGCCAGCAGCCAAGGGGTAGTGAACACTGAAGCTTTCTTT. The complete variable domain, with remaining parts taken from reference TRBV14 and TRBJ1-1, reads EAGVTQFPSHSVIEKGQTVTLRCDPISGHDNLYWYRRVMGKEIKFLLHFVKESKQDESGMPNNRFLAERTGGTYSTLKVQPAELEDSGVYFCASSQGVVNTEAFFGQGTRLTVV.

This chain joins TRBV7-2 and TRBJ1-2, with D possibly being TRBD1 (6 bases). This CDR3 contains 15 residues. V shed 4 bases and J shed 7 bases, with 19 bases lying between them. Germline values: CDR1 SGHTA, CDR2 FQGNSA. CDR3 in DNA: TGTGCCAGCAGCTCCGGTAGGGGGGAGGCGAGTGGCTACACCTTC. This sequence encodes CASSSGRGEASGYTF.

V gene TRBV3-1 (or the pseudogene TRBV3-2) combines with J gene TRBJ1-3; 9 bases are a match to TRBD1. Germline CDR1 is LGHDT and CDR2 is YNNKEL (reference sequence). The CDR3 has 16 residues. The J segment lost 2 bases and the V segment lost 0 bases, leaving 2 bases of the junction unmatched. In DNA, the CDR3 is TGTGCCAGCAGCCAAGAGGGGACAGGGACTGGAAACACCATATATTTT. Translated, it gives CASSQEGTGTGNTIYF.

DNA for the CDR3: TGTGCCAGCAGCACACAGTCTGCCCCTCCCTACGAGCAGTACTTC. Protein: CASSTQSAPPYEQYF. The V and J genes are TRBV5-8 and TRBJ2-7; no firm D call. Germline lookup yields CDR1 SGHTS and CDR2 YDEGEE. The ends were cut back, 4 bases at V and 2 bases at J, with 16 bases in the middle. The CDR3 consists of 15 residues.

This chain connects TRBV27 to TRBJ1-2; 10 bases are shared with TRBD1. CDR3 length equals 13 residues. The germline V gene encodes CDR1 MNHEY and CDR2 SMNVEV (reference sequence). J was trimmed by 8 bases and V by 9 bases; bases with no gene match: 9. This CDR3 reads CARRRGQGRGYTF. CDR3 nucleotides: TGTGCCAGGCGGAGGGGACAGGGGAGGGGCTACACCTTC.

V usage is TRBV11-2 and J usage is TRBJ2-7; D is unresolved. The germline CDR1 and CDR2 sequences are SGHAT and FQNNGV. Trimming pared 2 bases from V and 5 bases from J, leaving 16 bases between. This CDR3 is 15 amino acids long. The CDR3 DNA reads TGTGCCAGCAGCTTATCCCAAAGGTCTATAGACGAGCAGTACTTC. It yields the protein CASSLSQRSIDEQYF.

The rearrangement uses TRBV5-1 and TRBJ1-4; 9 nucleotides align to TRBD1. The junction had 7 bases not matched to a gene; V was cut back by 2 bases and J by 2 bases. The CDR3 is 17 residues long. Germline V gene sequence: CDR1 SGHRS, CDR2 YFSETQ. CDR3 sequence: CASSLFTGGGTNEKLFF. CDR3 coding DNA: TGCGCCAGCAGCTTATTTACAGGGGGCGGGACTAATGAAAAACTGTTTTTT.

This clone appeared many times. The chain joins TRBV5-1 to TRBJ1-2, with D possibly being TRBD1 (5 bases). Germline V lookup: CDR1 SGHRS, CDR2 YFSETQ. Trimming took 4 bases from V and 6 from J, leaving 10 bases between them. The CDR3 has 12 amino acids. CDR3 sequence: CASSPSRDGYTF. The CDR3 nucleotides are TGCGCCAGCAGCCCATCCAGGGATGGCTACACCTTC.

V and J are TRBV4-1 and TRBJ1-3; 9 nucleotides agree with TRBD1. The V segment lost 4 bases and the J segment 0 bases; nucleotides outside the gene matches: 4. The CDR3 contains 16 residues. Germline CDR1 MGHRA, CDR2 YSYEKL. The CDR3 here is CASSRGQGNSGNTIYF. The DNA for the CDR3 is TGCGCCAGCAGCCGCGGACAGGGGAACTCTGGAAACACCATATATTTT.

The DNA of the CDR3 is TGTGCCAGTAGTAACCCGGGACAGGGGCCCACCTATGGCTACACCTTC. Protein product: CASSNPGQGPTYGYTF. The chain links TRBV19 to TRBJ1-2; 10 bases are a match to TRBD1. Germline loops: CDR1 LNHDA, CDR2 SQIVND (reference sequence). The CDR3 has 16 residues. V shed 4 bases and J 4 bases; nucleotides not matched to a gene: 9.